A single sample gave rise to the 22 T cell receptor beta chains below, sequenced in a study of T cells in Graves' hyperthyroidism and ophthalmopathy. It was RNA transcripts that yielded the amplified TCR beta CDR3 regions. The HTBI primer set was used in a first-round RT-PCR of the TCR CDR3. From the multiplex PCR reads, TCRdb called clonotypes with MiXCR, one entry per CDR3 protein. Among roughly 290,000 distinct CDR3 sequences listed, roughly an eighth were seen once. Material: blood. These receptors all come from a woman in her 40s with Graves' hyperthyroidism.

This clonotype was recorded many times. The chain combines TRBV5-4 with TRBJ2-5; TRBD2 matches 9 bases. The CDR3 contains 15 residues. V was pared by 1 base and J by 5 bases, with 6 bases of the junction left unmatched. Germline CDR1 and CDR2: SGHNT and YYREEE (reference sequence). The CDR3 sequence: CASSLLAGGLETQYF. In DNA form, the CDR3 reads TGTGCCAGCAGCTTGCTTGCGGGAGGGCTGGAGACCCAGTACTTC.

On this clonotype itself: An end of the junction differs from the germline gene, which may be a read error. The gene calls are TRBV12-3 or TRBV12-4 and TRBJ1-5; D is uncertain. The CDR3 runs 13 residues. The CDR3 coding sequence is TGTGCCAGCAGTTTAATCGGAAATCGGCCCCAGCATTTT. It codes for CASSLIGNRPQHF.

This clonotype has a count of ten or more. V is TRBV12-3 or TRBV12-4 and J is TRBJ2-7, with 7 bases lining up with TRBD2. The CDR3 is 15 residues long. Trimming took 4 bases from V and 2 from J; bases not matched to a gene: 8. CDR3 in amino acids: CASSSGASGAYEQYF. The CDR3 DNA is TGTGCCAGCAGTTCAGGAGCTAGCGGAGCCTACGAGCAGTACTTC.

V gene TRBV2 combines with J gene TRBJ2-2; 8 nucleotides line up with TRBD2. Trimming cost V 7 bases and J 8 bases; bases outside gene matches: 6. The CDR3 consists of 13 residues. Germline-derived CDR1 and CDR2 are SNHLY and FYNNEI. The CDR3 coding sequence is TGTGCCAGCAACCGGGGACTAGGGGGGGAGCTGTTTTTT. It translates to CASNRGLGGELFF. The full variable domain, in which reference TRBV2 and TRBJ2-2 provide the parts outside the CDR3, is EPEVTQTPSHQVTQMGQEVILRCVPISNHLYFYWYRQILGQKVEFLVSFYNNEISEKSEIFDDQFSVERPDGSNFTLKIRSTKLEDSAMYFCASNRGLGGELFFGEGSRLTVL.

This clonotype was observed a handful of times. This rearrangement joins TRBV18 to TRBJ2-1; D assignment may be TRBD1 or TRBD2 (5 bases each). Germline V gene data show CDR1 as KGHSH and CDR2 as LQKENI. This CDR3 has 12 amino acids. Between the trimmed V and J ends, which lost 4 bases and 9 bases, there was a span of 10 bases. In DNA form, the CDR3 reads TGTGCCAGCTCACGACGAGGGGCTGAGCAGTTCTTC. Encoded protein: CASSRRGAEQFF.

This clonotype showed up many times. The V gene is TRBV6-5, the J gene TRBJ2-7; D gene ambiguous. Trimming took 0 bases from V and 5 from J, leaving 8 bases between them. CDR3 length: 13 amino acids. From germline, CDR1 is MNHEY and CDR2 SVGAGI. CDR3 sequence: CASSYSSPNEQYF. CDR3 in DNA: TGTGCCAGCAGTTACTCGAGTCCGAACGAGCAGTACTTC.

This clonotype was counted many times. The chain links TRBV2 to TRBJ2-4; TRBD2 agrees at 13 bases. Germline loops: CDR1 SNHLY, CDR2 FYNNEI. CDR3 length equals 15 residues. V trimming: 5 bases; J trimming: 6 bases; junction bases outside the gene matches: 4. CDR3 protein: CASSITSGRANIQYF. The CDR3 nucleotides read TGTGCCAGCAGTATAACTAGCGGGAGGGCAAACATTCAGTACTTC.

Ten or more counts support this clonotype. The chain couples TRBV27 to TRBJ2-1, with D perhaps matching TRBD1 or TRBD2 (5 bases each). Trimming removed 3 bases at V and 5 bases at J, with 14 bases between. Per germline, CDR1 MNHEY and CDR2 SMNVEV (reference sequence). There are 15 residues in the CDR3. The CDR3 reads CASSFLRGRDNEQFF. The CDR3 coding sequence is TGTGCCAGCAGTTTTCTAAGGGGACGGGACAATGAGCAGTTCTTC.

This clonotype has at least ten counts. The CDR3 DNA sequence: TGTGCCAGCAGCGGAGGCTTAGGAATGGGCAATGAGCAGTTCTTC. Amino acid sequence: CASSGGLGMGNEQFF. The chain couples TRBV7-8 to TRBJ2-1; weak D call: TRBD2 (5 bases). The CDR3 consists of 15 residues. Trimming removed 5 bases from V and 6 bases from J, with 17 bases in between. Germline loops: CDR1 SGHVS, CDR2 FQNEAQ.

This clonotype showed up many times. The CDR3 DNA reads TGTGCCAGCAGCCCAAGGGGGCGCGGCTCCTATAATTCACCCCTCCACTTT. Translating gives CASSPRGRGSYNSPLHF. The rearrangement links TRBV28 to TRBJ1-6; 7 bases agree with TRBD1. Germline CDR1 is MDHEN and CDR2 is SYDVKM. V shed 6 bases, J shed 0 bases, and the junction held 8 bases outside the gene matches. The CDR3 runs to 17 residues. Filled out from reference TRBV28 and TRBJ1-6, the complete variable domain reads DVKVTQSSRYLVKRTGEKVFLECVQDMDHENMFWYRQDPGLGLRLIYFSYDVKMKEKGDIPEGYSVSREKKERFSLILESASTNQTSMYLCASSPRGRGSYNSPLHFGNGTRLTVT.

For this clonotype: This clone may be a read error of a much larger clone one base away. In DNA, the CDR3 is TGTGCCAGCACCCGGATGTTAGGGACAGATGAGTATGGCTACACCTTC. The encoded protein is CASTRMLGTDEYGYTF. The gene calls are TRBV12-3 or TRBV12-4 and TRBJ1-2; TRBD1 aligns across 7 bases. V shed 7 bases, J shed 5 bases, and the junction held 16 bases outside the gene matches. The CDR3 spans 16 residues.

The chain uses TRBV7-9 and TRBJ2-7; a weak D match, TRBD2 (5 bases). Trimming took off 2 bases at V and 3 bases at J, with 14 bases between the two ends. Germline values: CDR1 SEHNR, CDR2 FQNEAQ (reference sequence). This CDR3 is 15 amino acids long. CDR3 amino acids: CASSLMASSYYEQYF. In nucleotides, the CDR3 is TGTGCCAGCAGCTTAATGGCTAGCAGTTACTACGAGCAGTACTTC.

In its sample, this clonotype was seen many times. The CDR3, as DNA: TGCAGTGCTAGAGTTAGCGGGAGGCGCACAGATACGCAGTATTTT. Residues: CSARVSGRRTDTQYF. The chain employs TRBV20-1 and TRBJ2-3; the match to TRBD2 covers 10 bases. Trimming cost V 1 base and J 1 base; bases outside gene matches: 2. This CDR3 comprises 15 residues. From germline, CDR1 is DFQATT and CDR2 SNEGSKA (reference sequence).

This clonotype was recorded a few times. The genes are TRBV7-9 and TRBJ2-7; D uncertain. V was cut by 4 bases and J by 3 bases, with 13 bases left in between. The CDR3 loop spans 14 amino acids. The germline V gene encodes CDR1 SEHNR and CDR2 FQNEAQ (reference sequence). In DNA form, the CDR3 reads TGTGCCAGCAGCTCCACGGGCAAGATCTACGAGCAGTACTTC. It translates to CASSSTGKIYEQYF.

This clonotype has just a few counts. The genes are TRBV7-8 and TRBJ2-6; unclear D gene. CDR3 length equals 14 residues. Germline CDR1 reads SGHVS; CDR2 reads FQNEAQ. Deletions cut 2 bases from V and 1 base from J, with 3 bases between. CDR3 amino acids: CASSLRSGANVLTF. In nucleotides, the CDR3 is TGTGCCAGCAGCTTACGGTCTGGGGCCAACGTCCTGACTTTC.

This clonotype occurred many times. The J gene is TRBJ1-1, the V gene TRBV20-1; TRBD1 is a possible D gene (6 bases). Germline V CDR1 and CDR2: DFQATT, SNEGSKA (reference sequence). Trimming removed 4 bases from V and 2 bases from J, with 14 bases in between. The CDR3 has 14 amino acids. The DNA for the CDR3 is TGCAGTGCTAAACGGGGGGGCACTAACACTGAAGCTTTCTTT. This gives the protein CSAKRGGTNTEAFF.

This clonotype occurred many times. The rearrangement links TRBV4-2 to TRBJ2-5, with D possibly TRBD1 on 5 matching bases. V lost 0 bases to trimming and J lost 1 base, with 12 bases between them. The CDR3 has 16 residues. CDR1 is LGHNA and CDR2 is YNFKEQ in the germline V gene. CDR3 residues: CASSQDYAGAQETQYF. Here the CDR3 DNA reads TGTGCCAGCAGCCAAGATTATGCTGGGGCCCAAGAGACCCAGTACTTC.

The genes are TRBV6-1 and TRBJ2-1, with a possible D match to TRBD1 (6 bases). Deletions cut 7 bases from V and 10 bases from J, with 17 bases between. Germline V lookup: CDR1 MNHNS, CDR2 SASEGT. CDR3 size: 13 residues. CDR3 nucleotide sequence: TGTGCCAGCAAACAGGCAGGGGTGGAGGAGCAGTTCTTC. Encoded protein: CASKQAGVEEQFF.

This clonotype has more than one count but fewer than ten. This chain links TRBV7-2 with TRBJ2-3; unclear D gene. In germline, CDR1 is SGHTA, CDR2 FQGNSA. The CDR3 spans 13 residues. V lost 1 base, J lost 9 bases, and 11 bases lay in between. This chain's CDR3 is CASSLEGVGTQYF. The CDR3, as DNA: TGTGCCAGCAGCTTAGAGGGTGTTGGAACGCAGTATTTT. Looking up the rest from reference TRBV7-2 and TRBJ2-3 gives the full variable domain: GAGVSQSPSNKVTEKGKDVELRCDPISGHTALYWYRQSLGQGLEFLIYFQGNSAPDKSGLPSDRFSAERTGGSVSTLTIQRTQQEDSAVYLCASSLEGVGTQYFGPGTRLTVL.

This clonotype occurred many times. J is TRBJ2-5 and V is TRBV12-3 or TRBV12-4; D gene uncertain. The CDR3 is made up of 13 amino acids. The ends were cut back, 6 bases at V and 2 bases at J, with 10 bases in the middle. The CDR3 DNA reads TGTGCCAGCAGCTCAGCGTTTCAAGAGACCCAGTACTTC. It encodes CASSSAFQETQYF.

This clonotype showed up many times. CDR3 nucleotides: TGCGCCAGCACCTTAGCGGGGTGGGAGAGCTCCTACGAGCAGTACTTC. It encodes CASTLAGWESSYEQYF. The V and J genes are TRBV5-1 and TRBJ2-7, with TRBD2 matching over 8 bases. The ends lost 6 bases at V and 0 bases at J; junction bases unmatched: 11. The germline CDR1 and CDR2 sequences are SGHRS and YFSETQ. The CDR3 spans 16 residues. The variable domain in full, with the rest retrieved from reference TRBV5-1 and TRBJ2-7, is KAGVTQTPRYLIKTRGQQVTLSCSPISGHRSVSWYQQTPGQGLQFLFEYFSETQRNKGNFPGRFSGRQFSNSRSEMNVSTLELGDSALYLCASTLAGWESSYEQYFGPGTRLTVT.

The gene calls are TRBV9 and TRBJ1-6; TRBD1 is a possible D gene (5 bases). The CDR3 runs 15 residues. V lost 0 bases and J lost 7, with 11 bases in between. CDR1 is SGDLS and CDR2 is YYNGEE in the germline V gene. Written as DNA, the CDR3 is TGTGCCAGCAGCGTAGACGGGGGGGTAAATTCACCCCTCCACTTT. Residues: CASSVDGGVNSPLHF.